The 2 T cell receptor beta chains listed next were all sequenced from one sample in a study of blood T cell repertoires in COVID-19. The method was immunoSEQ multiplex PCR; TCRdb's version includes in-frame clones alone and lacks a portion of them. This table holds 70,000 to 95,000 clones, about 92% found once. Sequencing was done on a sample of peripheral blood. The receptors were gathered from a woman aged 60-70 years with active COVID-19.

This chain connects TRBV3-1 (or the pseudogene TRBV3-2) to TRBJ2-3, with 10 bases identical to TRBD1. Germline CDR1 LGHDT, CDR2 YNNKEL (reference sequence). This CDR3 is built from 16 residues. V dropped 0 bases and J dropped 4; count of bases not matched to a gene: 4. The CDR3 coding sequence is TGTGCCAGCAGCCAAGAGACAGGGGGCGAATCAGATACGCAGTATTTT. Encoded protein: CASSQETGGESDTQYF.

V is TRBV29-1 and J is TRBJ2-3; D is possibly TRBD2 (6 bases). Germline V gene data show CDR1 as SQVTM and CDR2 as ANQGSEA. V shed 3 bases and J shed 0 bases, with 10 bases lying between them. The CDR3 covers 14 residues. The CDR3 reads CSVEDGLSTDTQYF. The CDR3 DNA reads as TGCAGCGTTGAGGATGGACTAAGCACAGATACGCAGTATTTT.